These 18 T cell receptor beta chains originate from one sample sequenced in a study of blood T cell repertoires in COVID-19. TCRdb keeps only in-frame clones here, not all; method: immunoSEQ multiplex PCR. This sample has about 35,000 clones; around 86% occur once, and the top ten carry around 9.1%. The sample consisted of peripheral blood. The receptors were sampled from a man at least 80 years old with active COVID-19.

This clone came up a few times. This chain joins TRBV2 and TRBJ2-7; 7 nucleotides line up with TRBD1. This CDR3 contains 14 residues. Germline values: CDR1 SNHLY, CDR2 FYNNEI. Trimming took 7 bases from V and 0 from J; bases not matched to a gene: 6. The CDR3 DNA is TGTGCCAGCACTGACCAGGGGGTCTCCTACGAGCAGTACTTC. The encoded protein is CASTDQGVSYEQYF.

The genes are TRBV19 and TRBJ2-1, with 14 bases identical to TRBD2. The CDR3 covers 15 residues. CDR1 LNHDA and CDR2 SQIVND come from the germline V gene (reference sequence). With V trimmed by 6 bases and J by 8 bases, 6 bases remained unmatched. The CDR3 reads CASRETSGRAHEQFF. The CDR3 nucleotides are TGTGCCAGTAGAGAGACTAGCGGGAGGGCCCATGAGCAGTTCTTC.

The chain is built from TRBV28 and TRBJ2-1; D may be TRBD2 (6 bases). Germline V CDR1 and CDR2: MDHEN, SYDVKM. V shed 3 bases and J shed 4 bases, with 16 bases lying between them. The CDR3 is made up of 16 amino acids. The CDR3 here is CASSFPSGLTYNEQFF. Written as DNA, the CDR3 is TGTGCCAGCAGTTTTCCCTCCGGACTAACTTACAATGAGCAGTTCTTC.

The chain joins TRBV5-4 to TRBJ2-7, with D perhaps TRBD2 (5 bases). The CDR3 runs 15 residues. V was pared by 0 bases and J by 2 bases, with 12 bases between. From germline, CDR1 is SGHNT and CDR2 YYREEE (reference sequence). The CDR3 region is CASSLANRGTYEQYF. CDR3 sequence (DNA): TGTGCCAGCAGCTTGGCCAATCGAGGGACCTACGAGCAGTACTTC.

The gene calls are TRBV2 and TRBJ2-7; 9 nucleotides line up with TRBD1. The CDR3 covers 13 residues. The V and J ends lost 6 bases and 1 base, in that order; junction bases with no gene match: 1. Germline assignment: CDR1 SNHLY and CDR2 FYNNEI. CDR3 protein: CASRGTGSYEQYF. CDR3 bases: TGTGCCAGCAGGGGGACAGGGTCCTACGAGCAGTACTTC.

The chain employs TRBV18 and TRBJ2-5; D may be TRBD1 (6 bases). The V end lost 4 bases, the J end lost 2 bases, and 11 bases lay between the germline ends. The CDR3 covers 14 residues. Per the germline V gene, CDR1 is KGHSH and CDR2 is LQKENI. The CDR3 is CASSRMDSQETQYF. The DNA for the CDR3 is TGTGCCAGCTCACGAATGGACAGTCAAGAGACCCAGTACTTC.

The chain recombines TRBV9 with TRBJ2-5; TRBD1 matches 9 bases. The CDR3 covers 14 residues. With 1 base clipped from V and 7 bases from J, the junction kept 5 bases outside the gene matches. Germline assignment: CDR1 SGDLS and CDR2 YYNGEE. For the CDR3, the DNA is TGTGCCAGCAGCGTACAGGGGGGACAGGGGACCCAGTACTTC. It encodes CASSVQGGQGTQYF.

The rearrangement links TRBV7-8 to TRBJ2-7, with 9 bases fitting TRBD2. J was trimmed by 0 bases and V by 5 bases; bases with no gene match: 2. The V gene's germline CDR1 is SGHVS and CDR2 FQNEAQ. The CDR3 spans 14 residues. CDR3 in DNA: TGTGCCAGCAGCGGACTAGCGCACTCCTACGAGCAGTACTTC. Residues: CASSGLAHSYEQYF. Full variable domain (remainder filled in from reference TRBV7-8 and TRBJ2-7): GAGVSQSPRYKVAKRGQDVALRCDPISGHVSLFWYQQALGQGPEFLTYFQNEAQLDKSGLPSDRFFAERPEGSVSTLKIQRTQQEDSAVYLCASSGLAHSYEQYFGPGTRLTVT.

This clone was detected only a few times. The V gene is TRBV6-2 or TRBV6-3, the J gene TRBJ2-7, with a weak D call TRBD2 (6 bases). Germline V gene sequence: CDR1 MNHEY, CDR2 SVGEGT. CDR3 length: 14 residues. Trimming removed 4 bases from V and 3 bases from J, with 13 bases in between. This CDR3 reads CASSSEAGIYEQYF. CDR3 DNA: TGTGCCAGCAGTTCCGAGGCGGGAATCTACGAGCAGTACTTC.

The chain combines TRBV27 with TRBJ2-7; tentatively, D is TRBD2 (6 bases). V lost 6 bases to trimming and J lost 3 bases, with 18 bases between them. The CDR3 covers 15 residues. Germline V gene sequence: CDR1 MNHEY, CDR2 SMNVEV (reference sequence). CDR3 sequence (DNA): TGTGCCAGCAGACCCCGTGGGGGAGGTGTCTACGAGCAGTACTTC. The encoded protein is CASRPRGGGVYEQYF.

This sequence joins TRBV28 and TRBJ1-6; no reliable D call. This CDR3 contains 14 residues. Germline V gene sequence: CDR1 MDHEN, CDR2 SYDVKM. Deletions cut 8 bases from V and 0 bases from J, with 8 bases between. The chain's CDR3 is CASLGSSYNSPLHF. CDR3 sequence (DNA): TGTGCCAGCCTCGGGAGCTCCTATAATTCACCCCTCCACTTT.

The chain combines TRBV19 with TRBJ1-2; 7 positions agree with TRBD1. Germline values: CDR1 LNHDA, CDR2 SQIVND (reference sequence). The CDR3 has 14 amino acids. Trimming at V came to 7 bases and at J to 4 bases, leaving 9 bases not matched to a gene. The CDR3 bases are TGTGCCAGTACCCCCGTCTCAGGGGGCTATGGCTACACCTTC. This encodes CASTPVSGGYGYTF.

The rearrangement uses TRBV20-1 and TRBJ2-5, with D perhaps matching TRBD1 (5 bases). Trimming pared 0 bases from V and 8 bases from J, leaving 7 bases between. The germline gives CDR1 DFQATT, CDR2 SNEGSKA (reference sequence). This CDR3 contains 11 residues. The CDR3 here is CSARERGTQYF. CDR3 in DNA: TGCAGTGCTAGAGAAAGGGGTACCCAGTACTTC.

The rearrangement joins TRBV11-2 to TRBJ2-7; a weak D match, TRBD2 (6 bases). This CDR3 has 15 residues. Trimming took 5 bases from V and 6 from J, leaving 20 bases between them. Germline CDR1 and CDR2: SGHAT and FQNNGV. The CDR3 DNA is TGTGCCAGCAGCCCTCACACTAGCCAGTCAACCGAGCAGTACTTC. Translating it yields CASSPHTSQSTEQYF.

The chain is built from TRBV11-3 and TRBJ2-7, with 7 bases aligning to TRBD2. There are 15 residues in the CDR3. CDR1 and CDR2 (germline): SGHNT, YENEEA. V was clipped by 3 bases and J by 7 bases; unmatched bases: 12. In nucleotides, the CDR3 is TGTGCCAGCAGCTTTTGGCGGGAGAGAAGCTTGGAGCAGTACTTC. This encodes CASSFWRERSLEQYF.

This clone has just a few counts. The chain couples TRBV13 to TRBJ1-3, with TRBD1 identical over 7 bases. The CDR3 is made up of 15 amino acids. The germline gives CDR1 PRHDT, CDR2 FYEKMQ (reference sequence). V dropped 2 bases and J dropped 2; count of bases not matched to a gene: 3. The CDR3 region has the DNA TGTGCCAGCAGCTTAAGACAGGGAGCTGGAAACACCATATATTTT. Residues: CASSLRQGAGNTIYF.

The genes are TRBV11-3 and TRBJ2-5; D not certain. The CDR3 runs to 13 residues. Between the trimmed V and J ends, which lost 4 bases and 3 bases, there was a span of 9 bases. Germline V gene sequence: CDR1 SGHNT, CDR2 YENEEA. The CDR3 region has the DNA TGTGCCAGCAGCTCTACAGCTGAAGAGACCCAGTACTTC. Its translation: CASSSTAEETQYF.

This clone was observed a handful of times. The chain combines TRBV28 with TRBJ2-1; maybe TRBD1 (6 bases). Germline loops: CDR1 MDHEN, CDR2 SYDVKM. The CDR3 totals 13 residues. V lost 5 bases and J lost 9, with 14 bases in between. CDR3 bases: TGTGCCAGCAGTAGATATGGGGGCATTGAGCAGTTCTTC. Protein sequence: CASSRYGGIEQFF.